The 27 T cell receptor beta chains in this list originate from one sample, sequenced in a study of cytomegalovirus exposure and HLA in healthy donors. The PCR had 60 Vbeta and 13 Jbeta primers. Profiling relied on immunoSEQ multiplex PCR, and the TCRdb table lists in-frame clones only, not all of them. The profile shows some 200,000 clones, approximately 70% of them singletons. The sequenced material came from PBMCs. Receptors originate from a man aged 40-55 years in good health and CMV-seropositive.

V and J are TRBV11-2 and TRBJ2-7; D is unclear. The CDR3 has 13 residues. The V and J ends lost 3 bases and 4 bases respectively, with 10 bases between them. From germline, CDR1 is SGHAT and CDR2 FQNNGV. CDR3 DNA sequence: TGTGCCAGCAGCTTGGCCCCAGCGTACGAGCAGTACTTC. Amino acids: CASSLAPAYEQYF.

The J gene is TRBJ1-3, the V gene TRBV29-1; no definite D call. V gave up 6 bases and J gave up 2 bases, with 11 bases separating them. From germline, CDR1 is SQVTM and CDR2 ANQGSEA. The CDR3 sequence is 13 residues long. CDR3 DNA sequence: TGCAGCGTGGTCGAAGACACTGGAAACACCATATATTTT. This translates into CSVVEDTGNTIYF.

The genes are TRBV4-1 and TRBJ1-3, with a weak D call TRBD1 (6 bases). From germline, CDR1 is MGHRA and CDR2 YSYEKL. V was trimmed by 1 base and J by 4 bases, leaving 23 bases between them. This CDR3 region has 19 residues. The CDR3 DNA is TGCGCCAGCAGCCAAGGACGTCCTCTTACAGGGAATTCAGGAAACACCATATATTTT. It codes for CASSQGRPLTGNSGNTIYF.

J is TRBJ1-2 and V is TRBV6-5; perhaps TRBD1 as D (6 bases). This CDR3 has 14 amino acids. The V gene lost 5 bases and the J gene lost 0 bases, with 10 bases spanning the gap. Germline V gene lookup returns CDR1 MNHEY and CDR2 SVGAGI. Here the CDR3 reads CASSPGAANYGYTF. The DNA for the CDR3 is TGTGCCAGCAGTCCAGGGGCCGCTAACTATGGCTACACCTTC.

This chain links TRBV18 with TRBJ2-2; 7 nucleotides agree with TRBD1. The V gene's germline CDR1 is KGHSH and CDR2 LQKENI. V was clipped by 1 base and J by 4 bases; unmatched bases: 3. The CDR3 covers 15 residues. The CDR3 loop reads CASSPQGAGTGELFF. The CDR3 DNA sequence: TGTGCCAGCTCACCACAGGGGGCTGGCACCGGGGAGCTGTTTTTT.

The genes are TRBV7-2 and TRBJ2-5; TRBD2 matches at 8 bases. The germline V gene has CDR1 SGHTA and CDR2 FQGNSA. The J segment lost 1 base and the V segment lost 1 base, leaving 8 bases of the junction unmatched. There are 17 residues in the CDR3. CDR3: CASSLGLLSGAQETQYF. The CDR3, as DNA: TGTGCCAGCAGCTTAGGGTTACTTAGCGGGGCCCAAGAGACCCAGTACTTC. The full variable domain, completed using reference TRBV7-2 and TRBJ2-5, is GAGVSQSPSNKVTEKGKDVELRCDPISGHTALYWYRQSLGQGLEFLIYFQGNSAPDKSGLPSDRFSAERTGGSVSTLTIQRTQQEDSAVYLCASSLGLLSGAQETQYFGPGTRLLVL.

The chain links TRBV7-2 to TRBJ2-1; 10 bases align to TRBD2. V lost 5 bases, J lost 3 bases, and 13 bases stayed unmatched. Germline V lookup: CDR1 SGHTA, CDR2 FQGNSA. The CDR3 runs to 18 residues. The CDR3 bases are TGTGCCAGCAGCCCCGGGGGGCTAGCGGGGGTGATCTACAATGAGCAGTTCTTC. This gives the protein CASSPGGLAGVIYNEQFF.

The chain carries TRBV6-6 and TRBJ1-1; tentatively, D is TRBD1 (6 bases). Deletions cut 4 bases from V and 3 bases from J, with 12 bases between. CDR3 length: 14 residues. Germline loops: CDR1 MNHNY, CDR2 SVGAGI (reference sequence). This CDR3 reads CASSSEGGDTEAFF. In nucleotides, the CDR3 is TGTGCCAGCAGTTCCGAGGGGGGGGACACTGAAGCTTTCTTT.

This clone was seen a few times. The CDR3 region has the DNA TGTGCCAGCAGCTTAGTAGGCGGAGATATCTCTGGAAACACCATATATTTT. Translated, it gives CASSLVGGDISGNTIYF. The J gene is TRBJ1-3, the V gene TRBV11-3; no clear D. The V end was cut by 1 base, the J end by 0 bases, with 13 bases between. The V gene's germline CDR1 is SGHNT and CDR2 YENEEA. The CDR3 runs 17 residues.

The CDR3 region is CSAANQVNTEAFF. DNA of the CDR3: TGCAGCGCTGCGAACCAAGTGAACACTGAAGCTTTCTTT. The chain recombines TRBV29-1 with TRBJ1-1; D is uncertain. CDR3 length: 13 residues. The ends were cut back, 7 bases at V and 0 bases at J, with 12 bases in the middle. The germline V gene has CDR1 SQVTM and CDR2 ANQGSEA.

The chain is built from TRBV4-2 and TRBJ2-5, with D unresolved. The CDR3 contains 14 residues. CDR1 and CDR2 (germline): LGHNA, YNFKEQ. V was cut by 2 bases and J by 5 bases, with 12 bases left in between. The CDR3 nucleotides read TGTGCCAGCAGCCAACTCCCGACCGGGGAGACCCAGTACTTC. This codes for CASSQLPTGETQYF.

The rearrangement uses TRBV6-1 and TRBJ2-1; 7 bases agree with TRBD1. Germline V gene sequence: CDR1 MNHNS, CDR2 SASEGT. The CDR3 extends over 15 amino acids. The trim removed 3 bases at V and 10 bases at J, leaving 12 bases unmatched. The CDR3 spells CASSDEADRIEEQFF. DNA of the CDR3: TGTGCCAGCAGTGACGAAGCGGACAGGATAGAGGAGCAGTTCTTC.

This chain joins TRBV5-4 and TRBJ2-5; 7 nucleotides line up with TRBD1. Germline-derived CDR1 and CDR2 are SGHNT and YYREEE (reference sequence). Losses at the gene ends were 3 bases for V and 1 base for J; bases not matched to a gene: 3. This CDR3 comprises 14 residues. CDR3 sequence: CASSSPGGQETQYF. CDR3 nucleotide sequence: TGTGCCAGCAGCTCACCAGGGGGCCAAGAGACCCAGTACTTC.

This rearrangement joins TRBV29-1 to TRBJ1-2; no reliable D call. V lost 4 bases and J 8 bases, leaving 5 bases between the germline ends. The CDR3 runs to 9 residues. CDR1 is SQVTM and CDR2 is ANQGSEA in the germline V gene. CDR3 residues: CSVARGYTF. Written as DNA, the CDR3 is TGCAGCGTTGCTCGGGGCTACACCTTC. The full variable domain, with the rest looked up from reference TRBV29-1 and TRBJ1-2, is SAVISQKPSRDICQRGTSLTIQCQVDSQVTMMFWYRQQPGQSLTLIATANQGSEATYESGFVIDKFPISRPNLTFSTLTVSNMSPEDSSIYLCSVARGYTFGSGTRLTVV.

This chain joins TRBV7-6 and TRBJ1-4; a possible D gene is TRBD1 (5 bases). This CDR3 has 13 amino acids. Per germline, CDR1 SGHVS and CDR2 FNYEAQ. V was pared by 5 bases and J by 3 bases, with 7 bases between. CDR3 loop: CASSVGPNEKLFF. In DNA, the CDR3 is TGTGCCAGCAGCGTGGGGCCTAATGAAAAACTGTTTTTT.

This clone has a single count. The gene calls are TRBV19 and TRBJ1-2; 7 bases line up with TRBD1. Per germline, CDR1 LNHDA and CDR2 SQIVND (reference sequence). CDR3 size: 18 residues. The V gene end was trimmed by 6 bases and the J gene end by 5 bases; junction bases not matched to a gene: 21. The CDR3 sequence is CASSPLASLGGQKYGYTF. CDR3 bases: TGTGCCAGTAGCCCCCTAGCCTCCCTGGGGGGACAGAAATATGGCTACACCTTC.

As DNA, the CDR3 is TGTGCCAGCAGCTCGGCGACAGGGGTTGGCACAGATACGCAGTATTTT. It encodes CASSSATGVGTDTQYF. The chain recombines TRBV5-6 with TRBJ2-3, with TRBD1 identical over 8 bases. The J segment lost 1 base and the V segment lost 3 bases, leaving 7 bases of the junction unmatched. Per germline, CDR1 SGHDT and CDR2 YYEEEE. This CDR3 has 16 residues.

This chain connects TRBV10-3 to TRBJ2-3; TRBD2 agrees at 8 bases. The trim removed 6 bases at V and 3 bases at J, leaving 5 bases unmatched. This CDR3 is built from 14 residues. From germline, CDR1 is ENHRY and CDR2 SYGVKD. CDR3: CAIRAGGGTDTQYF. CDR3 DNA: TGTGCCATCAGGGCGGGGGGAGGTACAGATACGCAGTATTTT.

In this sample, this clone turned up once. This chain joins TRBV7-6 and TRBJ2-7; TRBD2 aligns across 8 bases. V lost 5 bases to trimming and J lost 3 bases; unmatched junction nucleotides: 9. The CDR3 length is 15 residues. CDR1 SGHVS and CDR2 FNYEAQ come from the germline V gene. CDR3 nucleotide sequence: TGTGCCAGCAGCCGCCCCGGCGGGGGGTTCTACGAGCAGTACTTC. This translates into CASSRPGGGFYEQYF.

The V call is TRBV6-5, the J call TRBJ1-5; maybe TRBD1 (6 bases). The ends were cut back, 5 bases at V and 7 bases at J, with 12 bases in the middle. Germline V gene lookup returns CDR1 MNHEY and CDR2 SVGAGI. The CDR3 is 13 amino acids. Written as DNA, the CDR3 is TGTGCCAGCAGTAGGGGGTCAGGGCAGCCCCAGCATTTT. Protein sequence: CASSRGSGQPQHF.

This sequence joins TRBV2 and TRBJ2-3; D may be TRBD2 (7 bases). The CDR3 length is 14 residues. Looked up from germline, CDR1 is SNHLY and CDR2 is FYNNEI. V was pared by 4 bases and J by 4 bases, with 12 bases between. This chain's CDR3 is CASSGGGGADTQYF. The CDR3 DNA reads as TGTGCCAGCAGTGGCGGGGGCGGGGCAGATACGCAGTATTTT.

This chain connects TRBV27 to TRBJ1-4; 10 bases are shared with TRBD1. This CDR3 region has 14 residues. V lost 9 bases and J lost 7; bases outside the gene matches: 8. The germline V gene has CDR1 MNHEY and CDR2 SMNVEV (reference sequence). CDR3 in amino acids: CASFDRGLSEKLFF. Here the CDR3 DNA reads TGTGCCAGTTTCGACAGGGGGCTAAGTGAAAAACTGTTTTTT.

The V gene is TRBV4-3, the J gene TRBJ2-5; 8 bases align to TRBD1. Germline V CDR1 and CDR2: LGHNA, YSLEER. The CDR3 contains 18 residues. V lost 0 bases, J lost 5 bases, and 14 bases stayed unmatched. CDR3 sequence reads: CASSQDTGNRGAGETQYF. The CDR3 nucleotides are TGCGCCAGCAGCCAAGATACAGGCAACAGGGGGGCTGGGGAGACCCAGTACTTC.

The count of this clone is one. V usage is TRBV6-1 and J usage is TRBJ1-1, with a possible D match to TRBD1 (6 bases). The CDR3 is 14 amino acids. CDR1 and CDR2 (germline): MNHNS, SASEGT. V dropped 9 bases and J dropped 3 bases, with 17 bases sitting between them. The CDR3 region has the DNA TGTGCCAGTAGATTTGGGGGGGCGGACACTGAAGCTTTCTTT. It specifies CASRFGGADTEAFF.

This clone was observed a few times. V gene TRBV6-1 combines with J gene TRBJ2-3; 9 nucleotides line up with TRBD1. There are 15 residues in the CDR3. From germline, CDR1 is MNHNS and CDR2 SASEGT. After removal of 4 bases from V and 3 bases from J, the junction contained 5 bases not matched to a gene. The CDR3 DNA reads TGTGCCAGCAGTGCTGGACAGGGGTGGACAGATACGCAGTATTTT. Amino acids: CASSAGQGWTDTQYF.

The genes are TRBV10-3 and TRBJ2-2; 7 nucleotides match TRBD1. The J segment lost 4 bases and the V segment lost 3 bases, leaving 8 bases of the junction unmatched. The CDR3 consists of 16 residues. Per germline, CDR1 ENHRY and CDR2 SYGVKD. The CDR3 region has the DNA TGTGCCATCAGTGAAGGTACCGGACAGGCCACCGGGGAGCTGTTTTTT. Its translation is CAISEGTGQATGELFF.

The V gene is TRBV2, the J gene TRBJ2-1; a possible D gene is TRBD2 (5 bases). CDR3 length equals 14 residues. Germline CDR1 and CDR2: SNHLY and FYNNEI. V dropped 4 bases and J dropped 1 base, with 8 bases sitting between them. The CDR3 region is CASSVGESYNEQFF. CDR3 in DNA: TGTGCCAGCAGTGTCGGGGAGTCCTACAATGAGCAGTTCTTC.